The source of this T cell receptor beta chain is a study of cytomegalovirus exposure and HLA in healthy donors. Germline values: CDR1 SQVTM, CDR2 ANQGSEA. Trimming removed 8 bases from V and 4 bases from J, with 12 bases in between. This CDR3 has 11 amino acids. The data were produced by immunoSEQ multiplex PCR, yet TCRdb's version contains in-frame clones alone and is incomplete. The table has some 180,000 clones, approximately 78% seen once; the top ten hold over 0.95%. The sequence was collected from a woman between 25 and 40 years old in good health and CMV-seronegative. Sequenced sample: PBMCs. The chain couples TRBV29-1 to TRBJ2-7; D is possibly TRBD1 (6 bases). The CDR3 loop is CSFSRGYEQYF. CDR3 nucleotides: TGCAGCTTCTCCAGGGGTTACGAGCAGTACTTC.